The present T cell receptor beta chain was sequenced within a study of read filtering for tumor transcriptome and immune sequencing. Study outcomes and limitations: Dropping single-read clonotypes raised IR-seq and RNA-seq shared-clonotype correlation.

The ends were cut back, 5 bases at V and 2 bases at J, with 14 bases in the middle. The CDR3 has 15 amino acids. Germline lookup yields CDR1 SGHVS and CDR2 FQNEAQ. The table lists this clonotype with many counts. Its antigen remains unidentified. Molecular barcoded adaptors covering alpha/delta and beta/gamma chains were used on approximately 400 ng RNA. MiXCR, applied by TCRdb to the reads, yields one record per CDR3 protein. The data contain about 130,000 distinct CDR3 sequences, about an eighth of them singletons. The receptor was isolated from a donor aged 40 or older with multiple myeloma. The chain combines TRBV7-8 with TRBJ2-3; D is perhaps TRBD2 (5 bases). The specimen sequenced was a population of CD138-negative cells sorted from bone marrow. The DNA for the CDR3 is TGTGCCAGCAGCCGCACACGAGGACTCACAGATACGCAGTATTTT. Protein product: CASSRTRGLTDTQYF. Complete variable domain (other parts from reference TRBV7-8 and TRBJ2-3): GAGVSQSPRYKVAKRGQDVALRCDPISGHVSLFWYQQALGQGPEFLTYFQNEAQLDKSGLPSDRFFAERPEGSVSTLKIQRTQQEDSAVYLCASSRTRGLTDTQYFGPGTRLTVL.